The 18 T cell receptor beta chains given below trace back to one sample, sequenced in a study of sequential checkpoint blockade in melanoma. The assay was immunoSEQ multiplex PCR, and TCRdb's table has in-frame clones only and misses some. The sample has 850 to 950 clones; 22% are singletons. Treatment of the sample: randomized to nivolumab then ipilimumab (arm A) or the reverse (arm B). The sample was tumor tissue (inferred from file names), taken from a patient given nivolumab and ipilimumab in sequence. All receptors derive from a human donor with melanoma.

This clone came up a few times. The junction shows a germline mismatch at one end, possibly a read error. This rearrangement joins TRBV6-1 to TRBJ2-1, with D perhaps assigned TRBD1 or TRBD2 (6 bases each). The CDR3 is 15 amino acids. The germline V gene encodes CDR1 MNHNS and CDR2 SASEGT. The DNA of the CDR3 is TGTGCCATCAGTGAAGGAGGGGGTGGTCCCAATGAGCAGTTCTTC. It translates to CAISEGGGGPNEQFF.

The rearrangement uses TRBV6-8 and TRBJ1-5; D not resolved. The CDR3 contains 13 residues. From germline, CDR1 is MNHGY and CDR2 SAAAGT. Trimming took 0 bases from V and 5 from J, leaving 5 bases between them. This CDR3 reads CASSYSGDQPQHF. The DNA of the CDR3 is TGTGCCAGCAGTTACTCCGGGGATCAGCCCCAGCATTTT.

Within the sample, this clone is medium-sized. The chain joins TRBV11-3 to TRBJ1-2; 8 bases map to TRBD1. With V trimmed by 4 bases and J by 8 bases, 12 bases remained unmatched. CDR3 length: 15 amino acids. CDR1 and CDR2 from the germline V gene are SGHNT and YENEEA. The DNA of the CDR3 is TGTGCCAGCAGCTCTCTCCAGGGGGCGTCTGGAGGCTACACCTTC. Its protein product is CASSSLQGASGGYTF.

The V and J genes are TRBV25-1 and TRBJ1-2, with a possible D match to TRBD1 (6 bases). Germline V gene data show CDR1 as MGHDK and CDR2 as SYGVNS. Trimming shortened V by 4 bases and J by 8 bases, and 14 bases separated the two germline ends. The CDR3 length is 13 residues. Written as DNA, the CDR3 is TGTGCCAGCAGTGGAACGGGGGCGCGAGGCTACACCTTC. Amino acid sequence: CASSGTGARGYTF.

This clone qualifies as large. This rearrangement joins TRBV11-3 to TRBJ2-1; 9 bases align to TRBD2. The germline gives CDR1 SGHNT, CDR2 YENEEA. V lost 6 bases to trimming and J lost 4 bases; unmatched junction nucleotides: 7. The CDR3 sequence is 15 residues long. The CDR3 reads CASSSTSGQYNEQFF. CDR3 coding DNA: TGTGCCAGCAGTTCGACTAGCGGTCAGTACAATGAGCAGTTCTTC. Full variable domain (outside the CDR3, taken from reference TRBV11-3 and TRBJ2-1): EAGVVQSPRYKIIEKKQPVAFWCNPISGHNTLYWYLQNLGQGPELLIRYENEEAVDDSQLPKDRFSAERLKGVDSTLKIQPAELGDSAVYLCASSSTSGQYNEQFFGPGTRLTVL.

This clone appeared a few times. This rearrangement joins TRBV9 to TRBJ1-2; TRBD1 might be the D (6 bases). The germline V gene encodes CDR1 SGDLS and CDR2 YYNGEE. V was pared by 0 bases and J by 6 bases, with 24 bases between. The CDR3 spans 18 residues. CDR3 in DNA: TGTGCCAGCAGCGTAGCTTTGCAGGCTCGGGCAGGGGTGGATGGCTACACCTTC. Its translation: CASSVALQARAGVDGYTF.

Sample share makes this clone medium-sized. The V and J genes are TRBV11-3 and TRBJ2-1, with D uncertain. Germline CDR1 reads SGHNT; CDR2 reads YENEEA. With 1 base removed from V and 0 bases from J, the gap between germline ends came to 7 bases. The CDR3 has 15 residues. CDR3 nucleotide sequence: TGTGCCAGCAGCTTAGTTGGCGGCTCCTACAATGAGCAGTTCTTC. Its translation is CASSLVGGSYNEQFF.

This clone is categorized as medium-sized. V and J are TRBV11-3 and TRBJ1-2, with D possibly being TRBD1 (5 bases). Between the trimmed V and J ends, which lost 1 base and 7 bases, there was a span of 25 bases. CDR1 is SGHNT and CDR2 is YENEEA in the germline V gene. The CDR3 spans 18 residues. CDR3 in DNA: TGTGCCAGCAGCTTAGGAAATAGAGGACTCCCTGTCGGGGGTGGCTACACCTTC. Translated, it gives CASSLGNRGLPVGGGYTF.

In its sample, this clone is medium-sized (0.01 to 0.1%). The V gene is TRBV11-3, the J gene TRBJ1-2; D not certain. CDR1 and CDR2 (germline): SGHNT, YENEEA. The V and J ends lost 3 bases and 5 bases respectively, with 16 bases between them. CDR3 length: 15 residues. The CDR3 nucleotides are TGTGCCAGCAGCTTGGTGAAGGAGTCCAGGTATGGCTACACCTTC. This sequence encodes CASSLVKESRYGYTF.

There are a few counts of this clone. The chain links TRBV6-8 to TRBJ2-2; D may be TRBD1 (6 bases). Germline V CDR1 and CDR2: MNHGY, SAAAGT. The CDR3 consists of 14 residues. Trimming removed 5 bases from V and 5 bases from J, with 12 bases in between. The CDR3 is CASSRWGRTGELFF. The DNA of the CDR3 is TGTGCCAGCAGTCGGTGGGGGCGAACCGGGGAGCTGTTTTTT.

The chain is built from TRBV14 and TRBJ2-7; D gene uncertain. The germline V and J ends were trimmed by 7 bases and 5 bases, with 18 bases remaining between them. Germline assignment: CDR1 SGHDN and CDR2 FVKESK. The CDR3 is 14 amino acids. The CDR3 loop reads CASIERIPPHEQYF. The CDR3 DNA is TGTGCCAGCATCGAGAGAATACCCCCCCACGAGCAGTACTTC.

The rearrangement joins TRBV15 to TRBJ1-2; 9 nucleotides align to TRBD1. The CDR3 has 15 residues. Germline-derived CDR1 and CDR2 are LNHNV and YYDKDF (reference sequence). V trimming: 3 bases; J trimming: 5 bases; junction bases outside the gene matches: 7. CDR3 DNA: TGTGCCACCAGCAGCGACCGGACAGGGGTATATGGCTACACCTTC. Translated: CATSSDRTGVYGYTF.

In this sample, this clone turned up a few times. The chain carries TRBV18 and TRBJ1-5, with 8 bases that match TRBD1. CDR1 is KGHSH, CDR2 LQKENI, per germline. The CDR3 totals 15 residues. Unmatched junction bases numbered 3, after V lost 2 bases and J lost 3 bases. The CDR3 region is CASSPGTGVNQPQHF. The CDR3 bases are TGTGCCAGCTCACCAGGGACAGGTGTCAATCAGCCCCAGCATTTT. The whole variable domain, remainder taken from reference TRBV18 and TRBJ1-5, is NAGVMQNPRHLVRRRGQEARLRCSPMKGHSHVYWYRQLPEEGLKFMVYLQKENIIDESGMPKERFSAEFPKEGPSILRIQQVVRGDSAAYFCASSPGTGVNQPQHFGDGTRLSIL.

This clone is large in the sample. The genes are TRBV29-1 and TRBJ1-1; D is undetermined. The CDR3 has 15 residues. The V gene lost 1 base and the J gene lost 3 bases, with 15 bases spanning the gap. Germline CDR1 and CDR2: SQVTM and ANQGSEA. CDR3 amino acids: CSVEAGIRRYTEAFF. CDR3 DNA sequence: TGCAGCGTTGAAGCCGGGATCAGACGGTACACTGAAGCTTTCTTT.

This clone was seen a handful of times. The J gene is TRBJ2-7, the V gene TRBV5-1; 7 positions match TRBD2. Per the germline V gene, CDR1 is SGHRS and CDR2 is YFSETQ. V gave up 4 bases and J gave up 0 bases; unmatched junction bases: 4. CDR3 size: 14 residues. The CDR3 region has the DNA TGCGCCAGCAGCGGGGGAGGGAGCTCCTACGAGCAGTACTTC. It codes for CASSGGGSSYEQYF.

Judged by abundance, this clone is medium-sized. This chain links TRBV11-3 with TRBJ2-7, with D perhaps TRBD1 (6 bases). This CDR3 has 15 residues. Germline CDR1 reads SGHNT; CDR2 reads YENEEA. The ends were cut back, 5 bases at V and 5 bases at J, with 19 bases in the middle. CDR3 protein: CASSQGQPGLHEQYF. CDR3 bases: TGTGCCAGCAGCCAGGGACAACCGGGCCTCCACGAGCAGTACTTC.

This rearrangement joins TRBV6-8 to TRBJ1-1; no clear D gene. Germline CDR1 and CDR2: MNHGY and SAAAGT. V shed 10 bases and J shed 1 base, with 19 bases lying between them. The CDR3 is made up of 15 amino acids. DNA for the CDR3: TGTGCCATCACCGACAAGGAGGGCCGGAACACTGAAGCTTTCTTT. Translation: CAITDKEGRNTEAFF.

For the CDR3, the DNA is TGTGCCAGTAGTAGACAGGGCCGTCAGCCCCAGCATTTT. It encodes CASSRQGRQPQHF. The chain is built from TRBV19 and TRBJ1-5; TRBD1 matches at 7 bases. CDR1 and CDR2 (germline): LNHDA, SQIVND (reference sequence). There are 13 residues in the CDR3. V shed 4 bases and J 6 bases; nucleotides not matched to a gene: 3. Combining the CDR3 with reference TRBV19 and TRBJ1-5 gives the whole variable domain DGGITQSPKYLFRKEGQNVTLSCEQNLNHDAMYWYRQDPGQGLRLIYYSQIVNDFQKGDIAEGYSVSREKKESFPLTVTSAQKNPTAFYLCASSRQGRQPQHFGDGTRLSIL.